A selection of T cell receptor beta chains follows, all from one sample in a study of shared clonotypes between healthy human individuals. Clones were read by immunoSEQ multiplex PCR, and TCRdb kept only the in-frame ones, dropping some. The table lists some 1.4 million clones, around 95% of them singletons. Sequenced material: naive CD4+ T cells sorted from blood. The receptors derive from a man aged 25-40 years in good health. Each CDR3 is given with its conserved first and last residue. Fields, in order: clone size, V gene, D gene, J gene, CDR3 protein, CDR3 DNA. D genes are given only for firm matches. Clone size is given for some rows only: seen once, a few or many times, or a class if the clone is expanded.

clone_size: few
v_call: TRBV19
d_call: .
j_call: TRBJ1-1
cdr3_aa: CASSTQTGTEAFF
cdr3_nt: TGTGCCAGTAGTACGCAAACGGGGACTGAAGCTTTCTTT

clone_size: .
v_call: TRBV2
d_call: TRBD1
j_call: TRBJ2-6
cdr3_aa: CAGRDSPIGGANVLTF
cdr3_nt: TGTGCCGGCCGGGACAGCCCTATTGGGGGGGCCAACGTCCTGACTTTC

clone_size: .
v_call: TRBV28
d_call: .
j_call: TRBJ2-1
cdr3_aa: CASSLLTGNSDNEQFF
cdr3_nt: TGTGCCAGCAGTTTACTGACGGGAAATTCGGACAATGAGCAGTTCTTC

clone_size: once
v_call: TRBV5-4
d_call: .
j_call: TRBJ2-6
cdr3_aa: CASSLGGTGANVLTF
cdr3_nt: TGTGCCAGCAGCTTGGGGGGGACTGGGGCCAACGTCCTGACTTTC

clone_size: .
v_call: TRBV18
d_call: TRBD2
j_call: TRBJ2-3
cdr3_aa: CASSSLTSGRTDTQYF
cdr3_nt: TGTGCCAGCTCCTCCTTGACTAGCGGGAGGACAGATACGCAGTATTTT

clone_size: .
v_call: TRBV18
d_call: .
j_call: TRBJ1-4
cdr3_aa: CASSEDTGTAKLFF
cdr3_nt: TGTGCCAGCTCAGAAGACACCGGGACGGCGAAACTGTTTTTT

clone_size: .
v_call: TRBV20-1
d_call: .
j_call: TRBJ2-5
cdr3_aa: CSASETQYF
cdr3_nt: TGCAGTGCCTCAGAGACCCAGTACTTC

clone_size: .
v_call: TRBV11-2
d_call: TRBD1
j_call: TRBJ1-4
cdr3_aa: CASSRTGESEKLFF
cdr3_nt: TGTGCCAGCAGCCGGACAGGGGAGAGTGAAAAACTGTTTTTT

clone_size: .
v_call: TRBV5-8
d_call: TRBD1
j_call: TRBJ2-1
cdr3_aa: CASSNRGQPYNEQFF
cdr3_nt: TGTGCCAGCAGCAATCGGGGACAGCCGTACAATGAGCAGTTCTTC

clone_size: .
v_call: TRBV25-1
d_call: TRBD1
j_call: TRBJ2-4
cdr3_aa: CASSLGGQVKNIQYF
cdr3_nt: TGTGCCAGCAGCCTGGGGGGACAGGTCAAAAACATTCAGTACTTC

clone_size: .
v_call: TRBV18
d_call: .
j_call: TRBJ2-5
cdr3_aa: CASSPSGQETQYF
cdr3_nt: TGTGCCAGCTCACCTTCAGGGCAAGAGACCCAGTACTTC

clone_size: .
v_call: TRBV5-6
d_call: TRBD2
j_call: TRBJ2-1
cdr3_aa: CASSRLAVDEQFF
cdr3_nt: TGTGCCAGCAGCCGTCTAGCGGTTGATGAGCAGTTCTTC

clone_size: .
v_call: TRBV27
d_call: TRBD1
j_call: TRBJ1-4
cdr3_aa: CASSRDRGLGNEKLFF
cdr3_nt: TGTGCCAGCAGTAGGGACAGGGGGCTCGGTAATGAAAAACTGTTTTTT

clone_size: .
v_call: TRBV28
d_call: .
j_call: TRBJ2-7
cdr3_aa: CASSLTSGAYEQYF
cdr3_nt: TGTGCCAGCAGTTTAACCTCGGGTGCTTACGAGCAGTACTTC

clone_size: .
v_call: TRBV27
d_call: .
j_call: TRBJ2-1
cdr3_aa: CASSYFFSSSYNEQFF
cdr3_nt: TGTGCCAGCAGTTACTTTTTTTCCAGCTCCTACAATGAGCAGTTCTTC

clone_size: .
v_call: TRBV2
d_call: TRBD2
j_call: TRBJ2-3
cdr3_aa: CASIVWLGLANTDTQYF
cdr3_nt: TGTGCCAGCATAGTGTGGCTGGGACTAGCGAACACAGATACGCAGTATTTT

clone_size: once
v_call: TRBV9
d_call: TRBD2
j_call: TRBJ2-1
cdr3_aa: CASSVAVGGSGTQFF
cdr3_nt: TGTGCCAGCAGCGTAGCTGTCGGGGGGTCAGGAACTCAGTTCTTC

clone_size: .
v_call: TRBV27
d_call: .
j_call: TRBJ2-3
cdr3_aa: CASKEGHGSSTDTQYF
cdr3_nt: TGTGCCAGCAAAGAGGGACACGGTTCGAGCACAGATACGCAGTATTTT

clone_size: .
v_call: TRBV5-4
d_call: TRBD1
j_call: TRBJ2-1
cdr3_aa: CASSPAGQDLSYNEQFF
cdr3_nt: TGTGCCAGCAGCCCCGCGGGACAGGATTTATCCTACAATGAGCAGTTCTTC

clone_size: .
v_call: TRBV4-2
d_call: .
j_call: TRBJ2-7
cdr3_aa: CASSQELGTYEQYF
cdr3_nt: TGTGCCAGCAGCCAAGAACTAGGGACCTACGAGCAGTACTTC

clone_size: .
v_call: TRBV2
d_call: .
j_call: TRBJ2-7
cdr3_aa: CASTFSPTGSEQYF
cdr3_nt: TGTGCCAGCACTTTTAGCCCGACAGGTAGCGAGCAGTACTTC

clone_size: once
v_call: TRBV5-4
d_call: .
j_call: TRBJ2-5
cdr3_aa: CASSLRGEETQYF
cdr3_nt: TGTGCCAGCAGCTTAAGGGGGGAAGAGACCCAGTACTTC

clone_size: .
v_call: TRBV11-2
d_call: .
j_call: TRBJ1-4
cdr3_aa: CASSLSATNEKLFF
cdr3_nt: TGTGCCAGCAGCCTCAGCGCAACTAATGAAAAACTGTTTTTT

clone_size: .
v_call: TRBV7-9
d_call: .
j_call: TRBJ2-7
cdr3_aa: CASSLALEQYF
cdr3_nt: TGTGCCAGCAGCTTAGCCCTCGAGCAGTACTTC

clone_size: .
v_call: TRBV10-2
d_call: TRBD2
j_call: TRBJ2-7
cdr3_aa: CASSLAGVHEQYF
cdr3_nt: TGCGCCAGCAGTCTAGCGGGAGTCCACGAGCAGTACTTC

clone_size: .
v_call: TRBV18
d_call: .
j_call: TRBJ2-7
cdr3_aa: CASSPPKGAGYEQYF
cdr3_nt: TGTGCCAGCTCACCACCCAAAGGGGCTGGCTACGAGCAGTACTTC

clone_size: .
v_call: TRBV2
d_call: .
j_call: TRBJ1-3
cdr3_aa: CASTPFQKAFSGNTIYF
cdr3_nt: TGTGCCAGCACCCCCTTTCAAAAGGCTTTCTCTGGAAACACCATATATTTT

clone_size: .
v_call: TRBV9
d_call: TRBD2
j_call: TRBJ2-1
cdr3_aa: CASSVATLAASEQFF
cdr3_nt: TGTGCCAGCAGCGTAGCTACTCTAGCGGCGTCTGAGCAGTTCTTC

clone_size: .
v_call: TRBV6-1
d_call: .
j_call: TRBJ2-7
cdr3_aa: CASTNWGSSYEQYF
cdr3_nt: TGTGCCAGCACAAACTGGGGGTCCTCCTACGAGCAGTACTTC

clone_size: .
v_call: TRBV6-1
d_call: .
j_call: TRBJ1-1
cdr3_aa: CASSEGRGEAFF
cdr3_nt: TGTGCCAGCAGTGAAGGCAGGGGTGAAGCTTTCTTT

clone_size: .
v_call: TRBV28
d_call: .
j_call: TRBJ2-7
cdr3_aa: CARITEPYEQYF
cdr3_nt: TGTGCCAGAATAACGGAGCCCTACGAGCAGTACTTC

clone_size: .
v_call: TRBV9
d_call: .
j_call: TRBJ1-1
cdr3_aa: CASSVGQAFKNTEAFF
cdr3_nt: TGTGCCAGCAGCGTAGGACAGGCCTTTAAGAACACTGAAGCTTTCTTT

clone_size: once
v_call: TRBV9
d_call: TRBD2
j_call: TRBJ2-1
cdr3_aa: CASSVRPAGTSYNEQFF
cdr3_nt: TGTGCCAGCAGCGTCCGGCCAGCGGGAACCTCCTACAATGAGCAGTTCTTC

clone_size: .
v_call: TRBV28
d_call: TRBD1
j_call: TRBJ2-6
cdr3_aa: CASSQQGTGANVLTF
cdr3_nt: TGTGCCAGCAGTCAACAGGGGACTGGGGCCAACGTCCTGACTTTC

clone_size: .
v_call: TRBV29-1
d_call: .
j_call: TRBJ1-2
cdr3_aa: CSVEPRGYHGYTF
cdr3_nt: TGCAGCGTTGAACCCCGGGGGTACCATGGCTACACCTTC

clone_size: .
v_call: TRBV19
d_call: .
j_call: TRBJ1-4
cdr3_aa: CASSMAAGNEKLFF
cdr3_nt: TGTGCCAGTAGTATGGCAGCAGGGAATGAAAAACTGTTTTTT

clone_size: .
v_call: TRBV7-2
d_call: TRBD2
j_call: TRBJ2-7
cdr3_aa: CASRKVAGGYEQYF
cdr3_nt: TGTGCCAGCAGAAAAGTGGCGGGGGGGTACGAGCAGTACTTC

clone_size: .
v_call: TRBV9
d_call: .
j_call: TRBJ2-7
cdr3_aa: CASSVEPSNEQYF
cdr3_nt: TGTGCCAGCAGCGTAGAGCCCAGCAACGAGCAGTACTTC

clone_size: few
v_call: TRBV28
d_call: TRBD1
j_call: TRBJ2-7
cdr3_aa: CASSLYGTGPYEQYF
cdr3_nt: TGTGCCAGCAGTTTATACGGGACAGGGCCGTACGAGCAGTACTTC

clone_size: .
v_call: TRBV11-2
d_call: .
j_call: TRBJ2-6
cdr3_aa: CASSLVAALGANVLTF
cdr3_nt: TGTGCCAGCAGCTTAGTGGCAGCTCTTGGGGCCAACGTCCTGACTTTC